This T cell receptor (beta chain) was observed in a study of control samples from healthy donors and cancer patients. Trimming removed 1 base from V and 4 bases from J; junction bases left unmatched: 11. CDR3 size: 17 residues. Germline V CDR1 and CDR2: KGHSH, LQKENI. Measured with immunoSEQ multiplex PCR; TCRdb has only the in-frame clones, and not every one. The data show some 150,000 clones, just over 95% seen once. Material for sequencing was blood. This TCR derives from a woman aged 25 to 39 in good health. The rearrangement joins TRBV18 to TRBJ1-1; 8 bases line up with TRBD1. The CDR3 DNA reads as TGTGCCAGCTCACCACTCGGACAGGGTGAGGTGGTCACTGAAGCTTTCTTT. Residues: CASSPLGQGEVVTEAFF.